This T cell receptor (beta chain) was sequenced during a study of metastatic and nonmetastatic thyroid tumors. Study-level background: Comparative analysis of repertoires was undertaken across blood and tumor or nodule tissue obtained from malignant and benign thyroid patients.

CDR3 length equals 16 residues. The V gene's germline CDR1 is MNHNS and CDR2 SASEGT. Trimming removed 6 bases from V and 6 bases from J; junction bases left unmatched: 11. Treatment of any kind had been given to no patient before thyroid surgery. TCRdb called clones again from the PCR reads with MiXCR. Counted here are over 25,000 clones, 15% to 20% occurring once; the ten biggest clones make up 4% to 5%. The chain employs TRBV6-1 and TRBJ2-2, with 9 bases lining up with TRBD2. The sequence derives from a female donor with papillary thyroid cancer or a benign thyroid nodule (not recorded which). Some clones in this sample may be carry-over from other donors' samples. What was sequenced was blood. The CDR3 DNA reads TGTGCCAGCAGCCCCGTAGCGGGAGTAAGGTCCGGGGAGCTGTTTTTT. Residues: CASSPVAGVRSGELFF.